This T cell receptor beta chain came from a study of cytomegalovirus exposure and HLA in healthy donors. Use of 60 Vbeta and 13 Jbeta primers characterized the PCR. Using immunoSEQ multiplex PCR, the repertoire was profiled, and TCRdb retains in-frame clones only, with some absent. This sample has tens of thousands of clones; more than 75% occur once, and the top ten carry around 5.9%. The receptor was derived from a male donor in good health and CMV-seronegative. The sample taken for sequencing was PBMCs.

CDR3 in amino acids: CASSIGGGNDQPQHF. CDR3 sequence (DNA): TGTGCCAGTAGTATCGGAGGGGGCAATGATCAGCCCCAGCATTTT. The rearrangement links TRBV19 to TRBJ1-5, with 7 bases fitting TRBD1. Germline trimming cut 3 bases from V and 5 bases from J; bases unmatched to any gene: 7. The CDR3 is 15 residues long. Germline V gene lookup returns CDR1 LNHDA and CDR2 SQIVND (reference sequence).